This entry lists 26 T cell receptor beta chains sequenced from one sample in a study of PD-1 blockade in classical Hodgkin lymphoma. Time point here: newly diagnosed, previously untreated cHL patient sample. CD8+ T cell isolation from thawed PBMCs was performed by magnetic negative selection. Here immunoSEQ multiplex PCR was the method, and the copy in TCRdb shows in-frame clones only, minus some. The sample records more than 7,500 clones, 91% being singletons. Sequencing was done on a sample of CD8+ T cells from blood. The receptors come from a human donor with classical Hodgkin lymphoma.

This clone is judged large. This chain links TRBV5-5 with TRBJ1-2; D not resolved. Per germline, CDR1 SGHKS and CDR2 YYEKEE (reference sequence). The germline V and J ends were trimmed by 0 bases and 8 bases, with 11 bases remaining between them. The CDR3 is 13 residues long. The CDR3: CASSLGSRLGYTF. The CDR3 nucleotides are TGTGCCAGCAGCTTGGGGTCGAGACTGGGCTACACCTTC.

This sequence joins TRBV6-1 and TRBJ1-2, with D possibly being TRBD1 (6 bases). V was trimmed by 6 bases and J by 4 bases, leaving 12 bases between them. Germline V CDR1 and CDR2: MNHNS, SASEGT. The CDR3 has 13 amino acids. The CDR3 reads CASSPDSFYGYTF. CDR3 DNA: TGTGCCAGCAGCCCGGACAGCTTCTATGGCTACACCTTC.

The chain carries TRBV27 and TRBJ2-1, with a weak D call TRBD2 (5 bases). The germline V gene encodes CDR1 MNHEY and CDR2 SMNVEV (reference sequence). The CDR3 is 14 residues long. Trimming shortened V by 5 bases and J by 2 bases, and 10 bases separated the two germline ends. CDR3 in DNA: TGTGCCAGCAGTAAAGCCGGGACCTACAATGAGCAGTTCTTC. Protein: CASSKAGTYNEQFF.

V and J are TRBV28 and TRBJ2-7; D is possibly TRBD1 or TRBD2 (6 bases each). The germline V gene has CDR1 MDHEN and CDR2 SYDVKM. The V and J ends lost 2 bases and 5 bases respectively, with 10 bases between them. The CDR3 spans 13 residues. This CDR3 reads CASSLPGADEQYF. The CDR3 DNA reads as TGTGCCAGCAGTTTACCGGGGGCAGACGAGCAGTACTTC.

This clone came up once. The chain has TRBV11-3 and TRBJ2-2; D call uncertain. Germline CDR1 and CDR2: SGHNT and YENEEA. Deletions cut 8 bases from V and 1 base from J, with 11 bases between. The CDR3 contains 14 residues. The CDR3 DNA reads TGTGCCAGCTCTGCGTACGAGAACACCGGGGAGCTGTTTTTT. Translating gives CASSAYENTGELFF.

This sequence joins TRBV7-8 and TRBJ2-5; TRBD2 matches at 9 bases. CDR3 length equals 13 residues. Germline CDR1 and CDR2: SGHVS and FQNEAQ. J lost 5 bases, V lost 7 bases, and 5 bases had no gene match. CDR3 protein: CASKGGGVETQYF. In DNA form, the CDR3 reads TGTGCCAGCAAAGGCGGGGGGGTGGAGACCCAGTACTTC.

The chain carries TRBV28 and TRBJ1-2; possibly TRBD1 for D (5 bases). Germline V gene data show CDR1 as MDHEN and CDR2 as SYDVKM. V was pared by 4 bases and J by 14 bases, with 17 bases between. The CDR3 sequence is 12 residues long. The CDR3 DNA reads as TGTGCCAGCAGTTCAACCCGGGACCGCTTTACCTTC. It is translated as CASSSTRDRFTF.

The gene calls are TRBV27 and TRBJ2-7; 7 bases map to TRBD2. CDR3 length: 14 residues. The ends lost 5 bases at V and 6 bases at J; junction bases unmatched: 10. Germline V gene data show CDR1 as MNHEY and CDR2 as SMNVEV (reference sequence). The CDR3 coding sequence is TGTGCCAGCAGTCCGACGGGGCCGGGGGGCGAGCAGTACTTC. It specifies CASSPTGPGGEQYF.

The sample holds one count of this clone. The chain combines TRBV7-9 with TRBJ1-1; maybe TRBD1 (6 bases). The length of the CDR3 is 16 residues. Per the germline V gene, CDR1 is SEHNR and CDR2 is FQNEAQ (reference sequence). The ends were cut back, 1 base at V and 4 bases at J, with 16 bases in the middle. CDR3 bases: TGTGCCAGCAGCTTAGGGGTCGGGGGGCGTGGCACTGAAGCTTTCTTT. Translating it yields CASSLGVGGRGTEAFF.

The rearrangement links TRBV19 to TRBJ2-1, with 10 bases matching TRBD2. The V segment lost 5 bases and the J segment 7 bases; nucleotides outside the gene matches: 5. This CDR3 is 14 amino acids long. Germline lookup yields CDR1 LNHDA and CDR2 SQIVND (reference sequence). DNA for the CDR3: TGTGCCAGTAGTGCCCTAGCGGGAGAGAATGAGCAGTTCTTC. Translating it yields CASSALAGENEQFF.

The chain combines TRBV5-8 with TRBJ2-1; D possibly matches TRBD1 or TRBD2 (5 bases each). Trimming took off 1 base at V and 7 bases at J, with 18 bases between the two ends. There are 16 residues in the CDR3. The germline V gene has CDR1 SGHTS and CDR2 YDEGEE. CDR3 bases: TGTGCCAGCAGCTTGAGTATGGGACGAAACCCAAATGAGCAGTTCTTC. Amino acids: CASSLSMGRNPNEQFF.

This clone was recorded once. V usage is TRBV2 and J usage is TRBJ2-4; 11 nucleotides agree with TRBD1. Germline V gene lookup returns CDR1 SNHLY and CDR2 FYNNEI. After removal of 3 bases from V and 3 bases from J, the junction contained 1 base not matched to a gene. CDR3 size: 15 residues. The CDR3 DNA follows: TGTGCCAGCAGTGAGGGACAGGGGGGCAAAAACATTCAGTACTTC. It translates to CASSEGQGGKNIQYF.

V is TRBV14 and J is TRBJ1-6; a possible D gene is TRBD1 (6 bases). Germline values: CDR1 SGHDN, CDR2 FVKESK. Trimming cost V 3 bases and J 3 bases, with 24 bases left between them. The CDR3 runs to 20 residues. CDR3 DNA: TGTGCCAGCAGCCAGAATCTTCCTCAAGGACAGCGACGCTATAATTCACCCCTCCACTTT. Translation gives CASSQNLPQGQRRYNSPLHF.

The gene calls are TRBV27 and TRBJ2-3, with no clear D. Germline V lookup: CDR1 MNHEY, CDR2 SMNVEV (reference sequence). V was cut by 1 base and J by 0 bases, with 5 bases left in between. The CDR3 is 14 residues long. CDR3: CASSLFVSTDTQYF. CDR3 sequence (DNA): TGTGCCAGCAGTTTATTTGTCAGCACAGATACGCAGTATTTT.

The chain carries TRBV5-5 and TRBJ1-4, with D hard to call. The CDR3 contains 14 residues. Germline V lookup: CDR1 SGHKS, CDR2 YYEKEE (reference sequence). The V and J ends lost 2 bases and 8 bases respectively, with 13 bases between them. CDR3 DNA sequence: TGTGCCAGCAGCTTACGGCGGACCTGGGAAAAACTGTTTTTT. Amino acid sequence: CASSLRRTWEKLFF.

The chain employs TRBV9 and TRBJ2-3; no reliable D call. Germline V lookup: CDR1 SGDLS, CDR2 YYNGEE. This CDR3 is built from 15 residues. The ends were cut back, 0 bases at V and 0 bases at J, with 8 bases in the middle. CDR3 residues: CASSVGDFSTDTQYF. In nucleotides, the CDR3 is TGTGCCAGCAGCGTAGGCGATTTCAGCACAGATACGCAGTATTTT. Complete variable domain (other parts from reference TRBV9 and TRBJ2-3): DSGVTQTPKHLITATGQRVTLRCSPRSGDLSVYWYQQSLDQGLQFLIQYYNGEERAKGNILERFSAQQFPDLHSELNLSSLELGDSALYFCASSVGDFSTDTQYFGPGTRLTVL.

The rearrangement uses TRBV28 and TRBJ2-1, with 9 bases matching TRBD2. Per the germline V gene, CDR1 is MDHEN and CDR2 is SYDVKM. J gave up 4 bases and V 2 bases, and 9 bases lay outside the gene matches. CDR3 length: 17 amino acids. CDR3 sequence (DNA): TGTGCCAGCAGTTTAACCCTTAGCGGGAGTGATTACAATGAGCAGTTCTTC. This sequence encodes CASSLTLSGSDYNEQFF. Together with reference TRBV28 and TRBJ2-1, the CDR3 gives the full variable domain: DVKVTQSSRYLVKRTGEKVFLECVQDMDHENMFWYRQDPGLGLRLIYFSYDVKMKEKGDIPEGYSVSREKKERFSLILESASTNQTSMYLCASSLTLSGSDYNEQFFGPGTRLTVL.

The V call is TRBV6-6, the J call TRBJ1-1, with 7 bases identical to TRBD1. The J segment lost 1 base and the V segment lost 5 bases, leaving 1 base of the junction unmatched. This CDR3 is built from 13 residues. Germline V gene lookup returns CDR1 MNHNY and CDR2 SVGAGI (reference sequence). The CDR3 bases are TGTGCCAGCAGTAGGGACAGGAACACTGAAGCTTTCTTT. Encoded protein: CASSRDRNTEAFF.

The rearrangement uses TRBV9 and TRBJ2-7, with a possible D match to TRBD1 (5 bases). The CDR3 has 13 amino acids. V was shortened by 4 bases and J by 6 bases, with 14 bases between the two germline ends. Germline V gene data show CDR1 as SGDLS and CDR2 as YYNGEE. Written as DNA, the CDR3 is TGTGCCAGCAGCTCCGACAGCCTTAGCGAGCAGTACTTC. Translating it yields CASSSDSLSEQYF.

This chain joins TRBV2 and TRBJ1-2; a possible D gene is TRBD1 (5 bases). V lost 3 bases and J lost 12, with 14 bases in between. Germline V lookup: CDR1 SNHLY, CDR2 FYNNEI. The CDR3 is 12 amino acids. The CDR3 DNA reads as TGTGCCAGCAGTGATCCGGGACCCTTCCACACCTTC. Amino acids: CASSDPGPFHTF. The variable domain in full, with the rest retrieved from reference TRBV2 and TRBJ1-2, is EPEVTQTPSHQVTQMGQEVILRCVPISNHLYFYWYRQILGQKVEFLVSFYNNEISEKSEIFDDQFSVERPDGSNFTLKIRSTKLEDSAMYFCASSDPGPFHTFGSGTRLTVV.

As DNA, the CDR3 is TGTGCAAGTCGCTTAAGACAGTCGGGTTCGGCCTACTATGGCTACACCTTC. Encoded protein: CASRLRQSGSAYYGYTF. The genes are TRBV12-2 and TRBJ1-2; the D call of TRBD1 is as the table states it, not checked on the DNA. TRBV12-2 is tagged as a pseudogene. The length of the CDR3 is 17 residues.

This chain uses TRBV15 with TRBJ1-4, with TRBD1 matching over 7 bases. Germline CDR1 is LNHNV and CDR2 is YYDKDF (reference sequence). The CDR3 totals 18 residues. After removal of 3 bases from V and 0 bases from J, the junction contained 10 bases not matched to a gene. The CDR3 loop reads CATSREGQFSSTNEKLFF. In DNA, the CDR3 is TGTGCCACCAGCAGGGAGGGACAGTTCAGTTCAACTAATGAAAAACTGTTTTTT. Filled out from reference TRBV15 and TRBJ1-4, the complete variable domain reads DAMVIQNPRYQVTQFGKPVTLSCSQTLNHNVMYWYQQKSSQAPKLLFHYYDKDFNNEADTPDNFQSRRPNTSFCFLDIRSPGLGDTAMYLCATSREGQFSSTNEKLFFGSGTQLSVL.

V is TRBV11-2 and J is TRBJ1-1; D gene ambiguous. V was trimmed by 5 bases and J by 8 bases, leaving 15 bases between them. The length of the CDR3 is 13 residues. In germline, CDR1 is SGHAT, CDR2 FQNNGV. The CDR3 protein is CASSVFNLGEAFF. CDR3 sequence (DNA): TGTGCCAGCAGCGTATTCAACCTGGGAGAAGCTTTCTTT.

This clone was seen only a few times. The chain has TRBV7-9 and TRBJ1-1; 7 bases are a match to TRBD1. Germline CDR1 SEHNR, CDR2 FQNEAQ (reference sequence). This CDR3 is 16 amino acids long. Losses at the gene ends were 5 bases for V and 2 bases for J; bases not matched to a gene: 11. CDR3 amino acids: CASSQISGTVNTEAFF. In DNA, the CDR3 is TGTGCCAGCAGCCAAATTTCCGGGACAGTAAACACTGAAGCTTTCTTT. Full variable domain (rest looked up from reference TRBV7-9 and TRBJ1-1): DTGVSQNPRHKITKRGQNVTFRCDPISEHNRLYWYRQTLGQGPEFLTYFQNEAQLEKSRLLSDRFSAERPKGSFSTLEIQRTEQGDSAMYLCASSQISGTVNTEAFFGQGTRLTVV.

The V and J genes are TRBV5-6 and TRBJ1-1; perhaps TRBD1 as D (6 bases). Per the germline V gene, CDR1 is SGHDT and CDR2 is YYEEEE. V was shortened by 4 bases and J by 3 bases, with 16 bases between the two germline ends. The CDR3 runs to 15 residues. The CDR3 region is CASSPSGGRDTEAFF. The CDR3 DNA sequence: TGTGCCAGCAGCCCATCGGGGGGCCGGGACACTGAAGCTTTCTTT.

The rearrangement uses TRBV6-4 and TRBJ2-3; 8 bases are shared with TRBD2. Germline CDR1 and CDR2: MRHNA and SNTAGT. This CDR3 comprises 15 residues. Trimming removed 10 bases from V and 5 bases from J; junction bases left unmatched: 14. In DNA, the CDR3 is TGTGCCACAGCAAGACAAGCGGGGGCTATAGATACGCAGTATTTT. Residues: CATARQAGAIDTQYF.